Listed below are T cell receptor beta chains from one sample, sequenced in a study of cytomegalovirus exposure and HLA in healthy donors. Libraries were prepared by immunoSEQ multiplex PCR; TCRdb keeps only in-frame clonotypes and omits some of them. The sample shows 85,000 to 90,000 clones, 65% to 80% of them seen only once. Sequenced input: PBMCs. These receptor sequences come from a young man in good health and CMV-seropositive. CDR3s include the opening cysteine and the closing phenylalanine or tryptophan. The order of the fields is J gene, clone size, D gene, V gene, CDR3 DNA, CDR3 protein. The D gene is left open where the match is weak. Expanded clones are given a class, and other clones once, few, many or no size at all.

j_call: TRBJ1-2
clone_size: few
d_call: NA
v_call: TRBV30
cdr3_nt: TGTGCCTTACGAATGGCAGGGTCCCTTGACTATGGCTACACCTTC
cdr3_aa: CALRMAGSLDYGYTF

j_call: TRBJ2-3
clone_size: few
d_call: NA
v_call: TRBV2
cdr3_nt: TGTGCCAGCAGTGAAGTGGGGCCAAGCACAGATACGCAGTATTTT
cdr3_aa: CASSEVGPSTDTQYF

j_call: TRBJ1-4
clone_size: NA
d_call: NA
v_call: TRBV25-1
cdr3_nt: TGTGCCAGCAGTGATTCCTTCGCGACAGGTGAAAAACTGTTTTTT
cdr3_aa: CASSDSFATGEKLFF

j_call: TRBJ2-1
clone_size: NA
d_call: TRBD2
v_call: TRBV7-6
cdr3_nt: TGTGCCAGCAGCTTAGGGACTAGCGGGGGTACCTACAATGAGCAGTTCTTC
cdr3_aa: CASSLGTSGGTYNEQFF

j_call: TRBJ2-1
clone_size: NA
d_call: TRBD1
v_call: TRBV5-1
cdr3_nt: TGCGCCAGCACTACGGGGACAGGCAACAATGAGCAGTTCTTC
cdr3_aa: CASTTGTGNNEQFF

j_call: TRBJ2-7
clone_size: NA
d_call: NA
v_call: TRBV10-3
cdr3_nt: TGTGCCATCAGCAGGGACACATCCTACGAGCAGTACTTC
cdr3_aa: CAISRDTSYEQYF

j_call: TRBJ2-2
clone_size: many
d_call: NA
v_call: TRBV5-1
cdr3_nt: TGCGCCAGCAGCGACGGCGGGGCTGACACCGGGGAGCTGTTTTTT
cdr3_aa: CASSDGGADTGELFF

j_call: TRBJ1-5
clone_size: once
d_call: NA
v_call: TRBV6-5
cdr3_nt: TGTGCCAGCAGTTACCAGGGCTGGATCAATCAGCCCCAGCATTTT
cdr3_aa: CASSYQGWINQPQHF

j_call: TRBJ2-3
clone_size: NA
d_call: NA
v_call: TRBV11-3
cdr3_nt: TGTGCCAGCAGCTTGGGCACTTCTAGCACAGATACGCAGTATTTT
cdr3_aa: CASSLGTSSTDTQYF

j_call: TRBJ2-1
clone_size: NA
d_call: TRBD2
v_call: TRBV9
cdr3_nt: TGTGCCAGCAGTCCTGTAGCGGGGGCAAGGGATGAGCAGTTCTTC
cdr3_aa: CASSPVAGARDEQFF

j_call: TRBJ1-1
clone_size: NA
d_call: NA
v_call: TRBV2
cdr3_nt: TGTGCCAGCAGGGAAGGGCAGGGAACCACTGAAGCTTTCTTT
cdr3_aa: CASREGQGTTEAFF

j_call: TRBJ2-5
clone_size: few
d_call: TRBD2
v_call: TRBV4-2
cdr3_nt: TGTGCCAGCAGCCAAGGGACTAGCGGGGGGCAGGTGACCCAGTACTTC
cdr3_aa: CASSQGTSGGQVTQYF

j_call: TRBJ1-5
clone_size: NA
d_call: NA
v_call: TRBV30
cdr3_nt: TGTGCCTGGAGTGAGGGACAATTTAGCAATCAGCCCCAGCATTTT
cdr3_aa: CAWSEGQFSNQPQHF

j_call: TRBJ1-2
clone_size: NA
d_call: NA
v_call: TRBV2
cdr3_nt: TGTGCCAGCAACCCTAACGTAGGAGCCTATGGCTACACCTTC
cdr3_aa: CASNPNVGAYGYTF

j_call: TRBJ1-2
clone_size: NA
d_call: NA
v_call: TRBV18
cdr3_nt: TGTGCCAGCTCACCACCGGTGGGGCCTGGCTACACCTTC
cdr3_aa: CASSPPVGPGYTF

j_call: TRBJ2-2
clone_size: NA
d_call: NA
v_call: TRBV5-1
cdr3_nt: TGCGCCAGCAGCTGGACAGTGTATACCGGGGAGCTGTTTTTT
cdr3_aa: CASSWTVYTGELFF

j_call: TRBJ1-4
clone_size: NA
d_call: NA
v_call: TRBV5-1
cdr3_nt: TGCGCCAGCAGCTTGACCTCAGGGAGCCAAAGGGGGGAAAAACTGTTTTTT
cdr3_aa: CASSLTSGSQRGEKLFF

j_call: TRBJ1-6
clone_size: NA
d_call: NA
v_call: TRBV5-1
cdr3_nt: TGCGCCAGCAGCTTGAACAGGGCCACCGACTCTAATTCACCCCTCCACTTT
cdr3_aa: CASSLNRATDSNSPLHF

j_call: TRBJ1-4
clone_size: NA
d_call: TRBD1
v_call: TRBV7-9
cdr3_nt: TGTTCCAGCAGCTTAATAGGGGGCGGGCCTGATGAAAAACTGTTTTTT
cdr3_aa: CSSSLIGGGPDEKLFF

j_call: TRBJ1-5
clone_size: NA
d_call: NA
v_call: TRBV6-1
cdr3_nt: TGTGCCAGCAGTGAGTTCGGCGGATCTAGCAATCAGCCCCAGCATTTT
cdr3_aa: CASSEFGGSSNQPQHF

j_call: TRBJ2-7
clone_size: NA
d_call: NA
v_call: TRBV7-9
cdr3_nt: TGTGCCAGCAGCCCAAACAGGGGAGGACCGTTGGAGCAGTACTTC
cdr3_aa: CASSPNRGGPLEQYF

j_call: TRBJ1-4
clone_size: NA
d_call: NA
v_call: TRBV25-1
cdr3_nt: TGTGCCAGCAGTGAGAGTTGGGCCGGTAATGAAAAACTGTTTTTT
cdr3_aa: CASSESWAGNEKLFF

j_call: TRBJ2-1
clone_size: NA
d_call: TRBD2
v_call: TRBV9
cdr3_nt: TGTGCCAGCAGCCAAAGCGGGGCCTCCTGGAATGAGCAGTTCTTC
cdr3_aa: CASSQSGASWNEQFF

j_call: TRBJ2-5
clone_size: NA
d_call: TRBD1
v_call: TRBV7-9
cdr3_nt: TGTGCCAGCAGCTTAGCGGACAGGGGGCTAGAGACCCAGTACTTC
cdr3_aa: CASSLADRGLETQYF

j_call: TRBJ2-7
clone_size: once
d_call: NA
v_call: TRBV23-1
cdr3_nt: TGCGCCAGCAGCGGACAGATAGAAGAGCAGTACTTC
cdr3_aa: CASSGQIEEQYF

j_call: TRBJ1-5
clone_size: few
d_call: NA
v_call: TRBV27
cdr3_nt: TGTGCCAGCAGACAGTTTGTGGGTGTTCGGGGTCAGCCCCAGCATTTT
cdr3_aa: CASRQFVGVRGQPQHF

j_call: TRBJ2-2
clone_size: NA
d_call: TRBD2
v_call: TRBV15
cdr3_nt: TGTGCCACCAGCAGGGGAGCGGGGGGGTACACCGGGGAGCTGTTTTTT
cdr3_aa: CATSRGAGGYTGELFF

j_call: TRBJ2-3
clone_size: NA
d_call: NA
v_call: TRBV5-4
cdr3_nt: TGTGCCAGCAGCTTGGACCAGCGGAGCACAGATACGCAGTATTTT
cdr3_aa: CASSLDQRSTDTQYF

j_call: TRBJ2-5
clone_size: NA
d_call: TRBD2
v_call: TRBV6-5
cdr3_nt: TGTGCCATTTCCAAGCGGGGGGGAGAGACCCAGTACTTC
cdr3_aa: CAISKRGGETQYF

j_call: TRBJ1-2
clone_size: NA
d_call: NA
v_call: TRBV21-1
cdr3_nt: TGTGCCAGCAGCAAAGGTGGGAGGGGAGGTAACTATGGCTACACCTTC
cdr3_aa: CASSKGGRGGNYGYTF

j_call: TRBJ2-7
clone_size: NA
d_call: NA
v_call: TRBV9
cdr3_nt: TGTGCCAGCAGCCCCCCAGGCAGGGCCAACGAGCAGTACTTC
cdr3_aa: CASSPPGRANEQYF

j_call: TRBJ1-5
clone_size: NA
d_call: NA
v_call: TRBV19
cdr3_nt: TGTGCCAGTAGTATTAGTCCACACCATAGGGGGTATAGCAATCAGCCCCAGCATTTT
cdr3_aa: CASSISPHHRGYSNQPQHF

j_call: TRBJ1-2
clone_size: once
d_call: TRBD1
v_call: TRBV27
cdr3_nt: TGTGCCAGCAGCCCACGCATTAATGGAATCGGGACAGTTAACTATGGCTACACCTTC
cdr3_aa: CASSPRINGIGTVNYGYTF

j_call: TRBJ1-4
clone_size: NA
d_call: NA
v_call: TRBV21-1
cdr3_nt: TGTGCCAGCAGCAATAGATCGGGACAGGGTCTAGAAAAACTGTTTTTT
cdr3_aa: CASSNRSGQGLEKLFF

j_call: TRBJ2-2
clone_size: once
d_call: TRBD1
v_call: TRBV6-1
cdr3_nt: TGTGCCAGCAGACGTCAGGGGGCGGGGGAGCTGTTTTTT
cdr3_aa: CASRRQGAGELFF

j_call: TRBJ1-2
clone_size: NA
d_call: NA
v_call: TRBV9
cdr3_nt: TGTGCCAGCAGCGATGTCTATCCGTCCCCAAGCCACGGCTACACCTTC
cdr3_aa: CASSDVYPSPSHGYTF

j_call: TRBJ1-5
clone_size: NA
d_call: NA
v_call: TRBV6-1
cdr3_nt: TGTGCCAGCAGCGGAGCGATATATAGCAATCAGCCCCAGCATTTT
cdr3_aa: CASSGAIYSNQPQHF

j_call: TRBJ1-1
clone_size: NA
d_call: NA
v_call: TRBV29-1
cdr3_nt: TGCAGCGTTCTGACTAGTGTGGCTGAAGCTTTCTTT
cdr3_aa: CSVLTSVAEAFF

j_call: TRBJ1-4
clone_size: NA
d_call: NA
v_call: TRBV19
cdr3_nt: TGTGCCAGTCGACGGACAGTTTCAACAACAACTAATGAAAAACTGTTTTTT
cdr3_aa: CASRRTVSTTTNEKLFF

j_call: TRBJ2-1
clone_size: NA
d_call: TRBD2
v_call: TRBV7-3
cdr3_nt: TGTGCCAGCAGCTGGACTAGCGGCACCTACAATGAGCAGTTCTTC
cdr3_aa: CASSWTSGTYNEQFF

j_call: TRBJ1-4
clone_size: NA
d_call: NA
v_call: TRBV11-2
cdr3_nt: TGTGCCAGCAGCTTAGTTGCGGGGGTCCGCCTTAATGAAAAACTGTTTTTT
cdr3_aa: CASSLVAGVRLNEKLFF

j_call: TRBJ2-3
clone_size: NA
d_call: TRBD1
v_call: TRBV15
cdr3_nt: TGTGCCACCAGCAGAGATCCGGGACAGGGGGCAGATACGCAGTATTTT
cdr3_aa: CATSRDPGQGADTQYF

j_call: TRBJ2-3
clone_size: NA
d_call: TRBD2
v_call: TRBV7-9
cdr3_nt: TGTGCCAGCAGCCATCCGGGACTAGCGGGGGCGTCGGCCACAGATACGCAGTATTTT
cdr3_aa: CASSHPGLAGASATDTQYF

j_call: TRBJ1-6
clone_size: NA
d_call: TRBD1
v_call: TRBV4-1
cdr3_nt: TGCGCCAGCAGCCAAGATCGTTTGCCGGGACAGGGGGTTTCACCCCTCCACTTT
cdr3_aa: CASSQDRLPGQGVSPLHF

j_call: TRBJ1-6
clone_size: NA
d_call: TRBD1
v_call: TRBV6-5
cdr3_nt: TGTGCCAGCAGTATACAGGGGATCCATTCACCCCTCCACTTT
cdr3_aa: CASSIQGIHSPLHF

j_call: TRBJ2-7
clone_size: once
d_call: NA
v_call: TRBV6-1
cdr3_nt: TGTGCCAGCAGCGAGGGTCCCGTACCCTACGAGCAGTACTTC
cdr3_aa: CASSEGPVPYEQYF

j_call: TRBJ1-1
clone_size: NA
d_call: TRBD1
v_call: TRBV5-1
cdr3_nt: TGCGCCAGCAGCTTGGAGGGGACAGGGCGGGGTGAAGCTTTCTTT
cdr3_aa: CASSLEGTGRGEAFF

j_call: TRBJ2-3
clone_size: once
d_call: TRBD2
v_call: TRBV13
cdr3_nt: TGTGCCAGCAGCTTAGTGGCGGGGGGGATAAGCACAGATACGCAGTATTTT
cdr3_aa: CASSLVAGGISTDTQYF

j_call: TRBJ2-2
clone_size: NA
d_call: NA
v_call: TRBV6-6
cdr3_nt: TGTGCCAGCAGTTTCGCAGGCTCCACCGGGGAGCTGTTTTTT
cdr3_aa: CASSFAGSTGELFF

j_call: TRBJ2-1
clone_size: few
d_call: NA
v_call: TRBV5-5
cdr3_nt: TGTGCCAGTAGCTTGAACACCTACAATGAGCAGTTCTTC
cdr3_aa: CASSLNTYNEQFF

j_call: TRBJ2-1
clone_size: NA
d_call: TRBD2
v_call: TRBV7-9
cdr3_nt: TGTGCCAGCAGCTTAAGTCTAGCGGGGAGGAAGAGCTCCTACAATGAGCAGTTCTTC
cdr3_aa: CASSLSLAGRKSSYNEQFF

j_call: TRBJ2-3
clone_size: NA
d_call: TRBD2
v_call: TRBV4-2
cdr3_nt: TGTGCCAGCAGCCAAGAGGCGTTTGTACAAAGCGGGGCCTCCGATACGCAGTATTTT
cdr3_aa: CASSQEAFVQSGASDTQYF

j_call: TRBJ2-2
clone_size: NA
d_call: TRBD2
v_call: TRBV4-3
cdr3_nt: TGCGCCAGCAGTTACGCGGGACTAGCGGCATCGGCCCCCACCGGGGAGCTGTTTTTT
cdr3_aa: CASSYAGLAASAPTGELFF

j_call: TRBJ2-1
clone_size: NA
d_call: NA
v_call: TRBV1
cdr3_nt: TGCACCAGCAGCCAAGCCGAGCTAGCGGGGGCCGAACTGAGCTCCTACAATGAGCAGTTCTTC
cdr3_aa: CTSSQAELAGAELSSYNEQFF

j_call: TRBJ1-4
clone_size: NA
d_call: NA
v_call: TRBV5-6
cdr3_nt: TGTGCCAGCAGACGGGTCGGAGGGGAAAAACTGTTTTTT
cdr3_aa: CASRRVGGEKLFF

j_call: TRBJ1-2
clone_size: NA
d_call: NA
v_call: TRBV14
cdr3_nt: TGTGCCAGCAGCCCCCGGACAGACTTTAACTATGGCTACACCTTC
cdr3_aa: CASSPRTDFNYGYTF

j_call: TRBJ1-4
clone_size: NA
d_call: TRBD1
v_call: TRBV27
cdr3_nt: TGTGCCAGCAAATCCGGACAGGCGACATATAATGAAAAACTGTTTTTT
cdr3_aa: CASKSGQATYNEKLFF

j_call: TRBJ2-5
clone_size: NA
d_call: TRBD2
v_call: TRBV7-8
cdr3_nt: TGTGCCAGCAGCCCACTAGCGGGGGCTAAAGAGACCCAGTACTTC
cdr3_aa: CASSPLAGAKETQYF

j_call: TRBJ1-1
clone_size: NA
d_call: NA
v_call: TRBV19
cdr3_nt: TGTGCCACCCGCGACAGTATGAACACTGAAGCTTTCTTT
cdr3_aa: CATRDSMNTEAFF

j_call: TRBJ2-1
clone_size: NA
d_call: TRBD2
v_call: TRBV30
cdr3_nt: TGTGCCTGGCAAACCGGGACTAGCAATTACAATGAGCAGTTCTTC
cdr3_aa: CAWQTGTSNYNEQFF